A selection of T cell receptor beta chains follows, all from one sample in a study of blood T cells in healthy people across ages. TCRdb analysed the 5' RACE reads with MiXCR anew, one entry per CDR3 protein. Among around 1.5 million distinct CDR3 sequences, 45% to 70% were seen once, and the ten largest hold about 6.3%. Sequencing was carried out using blood. These receptors all come from a man aged 18 to 29 in good health. The CDR3 runs from the conserved cysteine through the conserved F or W. The order of the fields is V gene, D gene, J gene, clone size, CDR3 protein. D genes are given only for firm matches. A row's size may be missing; if present it is once, few, many or a size class.

v_gene: TRBV20-1; d_gene: .; j_gene: TRBJ2-6; abundance: .; CDR3aa: CSAPQSSGANVLTF
v_gene: TRBV7-9; d_gene: .; j_gene: TRBJ2-5; abundance: .; CDR3aa: CASSLAQLWGQETQYF
v_gene: TRBV29-1; d_gene: .; j_gene: TRBJ2-3; abundance: few; CDR3aa: CSVELVADTQYF
v_gene: TRBV6-2/TRBV6-3; d_gene: TRBD1; j_gene: TRBJ2-5; abundance: .; CDR3aa: CASSYTGGPETQYF
v_gene: TRBV6-5; d_gene: TRBD2; j_gene: TRBJ2-7; abundance: few; CDR3aa: CASTRLAEPYEQYF
v_gene: TRBV15; d_gene: .; j_gene: TRBJ1-1; abundance: .; CDR3aa: CATSVFSRTEAFF
v_gene: TRBV27; d_gene: .; j_gene: TRBJ2-6; abundance: .; CDR3aa: CASSRTAPTSGANVLTF
v_gene: TRBV29-1; d_gene: TRBD1; j_gene: TRBJ2-7; abundance: .; CDR3aa: CSVDVTGVLRQYF
v_gene: TRBV5-1; d_gene: TRBD2; j_gene: TRBJ2-1; abundance: .; CDR3aa: CASRPLAGGPYNEQFF
v_gene: TRBV4-3; d_gene: .; j_gene: TRBJ1-2; abundance: .; CDR3aa: CASSQFRGYGYTF
v_gene: TRBV18; d_gene: .; j_gene: TRBJ1-2; abundance: .; CDR3aa: CASSLARGNGHTF
v_gene: TRBV20-1; d_gene: TRBD1; j_gene: TRBJ2-7; abundance: .; CDR3aa: CSATLTGGFYEQYF
v_gene: TRBV5-6; d_gene: TRBD2; j_gene: TRBJ2-3; abundance: .; CDR3aa: CASSGTSGTSGYTDTQYF
v_gene: TRBV28; d_gene: .; j_gene: TRBJ2-3; abundance: few; CDR3aa: CASSPAQTQYF
v_gene: TRBV20-1; d_gene: .; j_gene: TRBJ2-7; abundance: .; CDR3aa: CSASGLDDRYEQYF
v_gene: TRBV10-3; d_gene: .; j_gene: TRBJ2-7; abundance: few; CDR3aa: CAISESNGAGNEQYF
v_gene: TRBV7-2; d_gene: .; j_gene: .; abundance: .; CDR3aa: CASSLDKGPYEQYF
v_gene: TRBV20-1; d_gene: TRBD1; j_gene: TRBJ1-5; abundance: few; CDR3aa: CSATTGRNQPQHF
v_gene: TRBV4-3; d_gene: TRBD1; j_gene: TRBJ2-1; abundance: .; CDR3aa: CARSHIAYRDRGNEQFF
v_gene: TRBV25-1; d_gene: .; j_gene: TRBJ1-2; abundance: .; CDR3aa: CASSELGDPYGYTF
v_gene: TRBV7-9; d_gene: TRBD2; j_gene: TRBJ2-6; abundance: .; CDR3aa: CASSLGGGTGANVLTF
v_gene: TRBV20-1; d_gene: TRBD2; j_gene: .; abundance: .; CDR3aa: CSARDPGLDSGEQYF
v_gene: TRBV7-2; d_gene: TRBD1; j_gene: TRBJ2-7; abundance: few; CDR3aa: CASSLPTGGQTPYEQYF
v_gene: TRBV7-9; d_gene: .; j_gene: TRBJ2-7; abundance: .; CDR3aa: CAGSPDSYEQYF
v_gene: TRBV29-1; d_gene: .; j_gene: TRBJ2-1; abundance: .; CDR3aa: CSVGVRGNEQFF
v_gene: TRBV20-1; d_gene: .; j_gene: TRBJ1-3; abundance: .; CDR3aa: CSARGWASGNTIYF
v_gene: TRBV7-8; d_gene: .; j_gene: TRBJ2-7; abundance: .; CDR3aa: CASSLSGITHEQYF
v_gene: TRBV12-3/TRBV12-4; d_gene: .; j_gene: TRBJ2-3; abundance: .; CDR3aa: CASSFRTSTDTQYF
v_gene: TRBV4-1; d_gene: TRBD1; j_gene: TRBJ1-5; abundance: .; CDR3aa: CASSKRTGQDQPQHF
v_gene: TRBV2; d_gene: .; j_gene: TRBJ2-3; abundance: .; CDR3aa: CASSDTGREYF
v_gene: TRBV20-1; d_gene: .; j_gene: TRBJ2-3; abundance: .; CDR3aa: CSARDRRSRDTDTQYF
v_gene: TRBV6-5; d_gene: .; j_gene: TRBJ2-7; abundance: .; CDR3aa: CASSYQGTPYEQYF
v_gene: TRBV20-1; d_gene: .; j_gene: TRBJ2-1; abundance: few; CDR3aa: CSATGITDNEQFF
v_gene: TRBV3-1; d_gene: .; j_gene: TRBJ1-5; abundance: .; CDR3aa: CASSQLRQDGPQHF
v_gene: TRBV4-3; d_gene: TRBD2; j_gene: TRBJ2-1; abundance: few; CDR3aa: CASSHRTSGGYSYNEQFF
v_gene: TRBV4-1; d_gene: .; j_gene: .; abundance: few; CDR3aa: CASSRQVVAEQYF
v_gene: TRBV7-7; d_gene: .; j_gene: .; abundance: .; CDR3aa: CASSLNGQILGETQYF
v_gene: TRBV2; d_gene: .; j_gene: TRBJ1-6; abundance: few; CDR3aa: CASVRTVDSPLHF
v_gene: TRBV5-5; d_gene: .; j_gene: TRBJ1-4; abundance: .; CDR3aa: CASSRGDGEKLFF
v_gene: TRBV28; d_gene: TRBD1; j_gene: TRBJ2-2; abundance: .; CDR3aa: CASSFLQGANTGELFF
v_gene: TRBV12-3/TRBV12-4; d_gene: .; j_gene: TRBJ1-2; abundance: .; CDR3aa: CASSLREGDPGYTF
v_gene: TRBV4-1; d_gene: .; j_gene: TRBJ2-7; abundance: .; CDR3aa: CASSHRQPGSYEQYF
v_gene: TRBV11-2; d_gene: .; j_gene: TRBJ2-7; abundance: .; CDR3aa: CASSLERPGREQYF